This is a list of T cell receptor beta chains from one sample in a study of beta chain features in type 1 diabetes. Assay: immunoSEQ multiplex PCR; the TCRdb copy retains only in-frame clones and omits some. The sample has 140,000 to 150,000 clones; around an eighth are singletons. Sequenced sample: central memory CD4+ T cells from blood. These receptors were collected from a young man with type 1 diabetes. The CDR3 runs from the conserved cysteine through the conserved F or W. The D gene is left open where the match is weak. Clone size, where shown, is once, few, many, or a class for clones that have expanded.

abundance | j_gene | d_gene | v_gene | CDR3nt | CDR3aa
- | TRBJ2-5 | - | TRBV10-3 | TGTGCCATCAGTGAGTCAGGGTGGGAGACCCAGTACTTC | CAISESGWETQYF
- | TRBJ2-7 | - | TRBV25-1 | TGTGCCAGCGCTTACTACGAGCAGTACTTC | CASAYYEQYF
many | TRBJ2-1 | TRBD2 | TRBV13 | TGTGCCAGCAGCCAAGAGCGGGGAAGGCCCCTCGCTGAGCAGTTCTTC | CASSQERGRPLAEQFF
- | TRBJ2-6 | - | TRBV6-1 | TGTGCCAGCTCCGCGTGGTCTGGGGCCAACGTCCTGACTTTC | CASSAWSGANVLTF
- | TRBJ2-5 | - | TRBV7-9 | TGTGCCAGCAGCCCAGGCGGGCAGGGGAGACAAGAGACCCAGTACTTC | CASSPGGQGRQETQYF
- | TRBJ2-5 | - | TRBV27 | TGTGCCAGCAGGGGCGTAGGGGAGACCCAGTACTTC | CASRGVGETQYF
few | TRBJ2-3 | - | TRBV5-4 | TGTGCCAGCAGCTTGGACGGGGGGCCAGTCGCTACGCAGTATTTT | CASSLDGGPVATQYF
- | TRBJ1-4 | - | TRBV14 | TGTGCCAGCAGCCGCCGAGGGGGGATATGGGAAAAACTGTTTTTT | CASSRRGGIWEKLFF
- | TRBJ1-2 | - | TRBV4-1 | TGCGCCAGCAGCCAAGAGTGGGGGGTTGGCTATGGCTACACCTTC | CASSQEWGVGYGYTF
few | TRBJ2-7 | - | TRBV30 | TGTGCCTGGAGTACTACGCTCTTTTGGGGTAGGAGCTCCTACGAGCAGTACTTC | CAWSTTLFWGRSSYEQYF
- | TRBJ2-5 | TRBD1 | TRBV29-1 | TGCAGCGTTAAGGACAGGGTACAAGAGACCCAGTACTTC | CSVKDRVQETQYF
- | TRBJ2-6 | - | TRBV5-4 | TGTGCCGGTAGGCCATCTGGGGCCAACGTCCTGACTTTC | CAGRPSGANVLTF
- | TRBJ2-7 | - | TRBV6-1 | TGTGCCACACGGGAGACAGGGTCTACCTACGAGCAGTACTTC | CATRETGSTYEQYF
once | TRBJ2-3 | - | TRBV6-1 | TGTGCCAGCAGTGAAGGGGACTTGATAGATACGCAGTATTTT | CASSEGDLIDTQYF
few | TRBJ2-5 | - | TRBV30 | TGTGCCTGGAGTACCAGACCAGGTTTCGGGACCCAGTACTTC | CAWSTRPGFGTQYF
- | TRBJ1-1 | - | TRBV18 | TGTGCCAGCTCACCGGCCCCTATAAACACTGAAGCTTTCTTT | CASSPAPINTEAFF
few | TRBJ2-7 | - | TRBV6-1 | TGTGCCAGCAGTACGGGCTACAACGAGCAGTACTTC | CASSTGYNEQYF
few | TRBJ1-2 | - | TRBV29-1 | TGCAGCGTTGGGGCCGGCGGAAAGGATGGCTACACCTTC | CSVGAGGKDGYTF
- | TRBJ2-3 | - | TRBV2 | TGTGCCAGCACCCGGACAGAAAGGTCGGGAGATACGCAGTATTTT | CASTRTERSGDTQYF
- | TRBJ2-1 | - | TRBV5-1 | TGCGCCAGCAGCTTGGAGCCGTACTCCGATGAGCAGTTCTTC | CASSLEPYSDEQFF
- | TRBJ2-1 | - | TRBV7-9 | TGTGCCAGCAGCTTAGCGATGGCGGAGGGCGATGAGCAGTTCTTC | CASSLAMAEGDEQFF
- | TRBJ1-2 | - | TRBV5-1 | TGCGCCAGCAGCTTGGAGGGAGGGCTCTCAGGCTACACCTTC | CASSLEGGLSGYTF
few | TRBJ1-2 | - | TRBV4-2 | TGTGCCAGCAGCCAAGACAGGGTCGGCTACACCTTC | CASSQDRVGYTF
few | TRBJ1-5 | - | TRBV15 | TGTGCCACCAGCAGAGAAAGTGGAGTCTATCAGCCCCAGCATTTT | CATSRESGVYQPQHF
- | TRBJ2-3 | - | TRBV5-1 | TGCGCCAGCAGCCCACGAAGTAGCGGAGATACGCAGTATTTT | CASSPRSSGDTQYF
- | TRBJ1-2 | - | TRBV30 | TGTGCCTGGAGCCAAGGACAACCCTATGGCTACACCTTC | CAWSQGQPYGYTF
few | TRBJ1-1 | - | TRBV7-6 | TGTGCCAGCAGCTTATCGGCGAGCGGCATGAACACTGAAGCTTTCTTT | CASSLSASGMNTEAFF
few | TRBJ1-2 | - | TRBV9 | TGTGCCAGCAGCCCCCTTCGCGACAGGAACTATGGCTACACCTTC | CASSPLRDRNYGYTF
many | TRBJ1-1 | - | TRBV7-9 | TGTGCCAGCAGCTTTCAAAGGTCCTTTAACACTGAAGCTTTCTTT | CASSFQRSFNTEAFF
- | TRBJ1-1 | TRBD1 | TRBV4-1 | TGCGCCAGCAGCCAAGGGGACAGGAACACTGAAGCTTTCTTT | CASSQGDRNTEAFF
- | TRBJ1-2 | TRBD1 | TRBV7-9 | TGTGCCAGCAGTCCCACAGGGGACTTCTCCTATGGCTACACCTTC | CASSPTGDFSYGYTF
few | TRBJ2-5 | - | TRBV14 | TGTGCCAGCAGCCAAGACGCGAACAGGCAAACAGAGACCCAGTACTTC | CASSQDANRQTETQYF
- | TRBJ2-5 | - | TRBV10-3 | TGTGCCAGCACCGGATACTCGGGACTCCCTGGGACCCAGTACTTC | CASTGYSGLPGTQYF
- | TRBJ2-1 | - | TRBV6-5 | TGTGCCAGCAGCTTACCTCAGGCGAATGAGCAGTTCTTC | CASSLPQANEQFF
- | TRBJ2-1 | - | TRBV7-9 | TGTGCCAGCAGCTTAAGTACAGCAGTTCCCAATGAGCAGTTCTTC | CASSLSTAVPNEQFF
few | TRBJ2-3 | TRBD1 | TRBV29-1 | TGCAGCGTCCTCAGGGGGACAGGGACCACAGATACGCAGTATTTT | CSVLRGTGTTDTQYF
- | TRBJ2-1 | - | TRBV10-3 | TGTGCCATCAGTGAGTCGAAGCTAAGGGACAATGAGCAGTTCTTC | CAISESKLRDNEQFF
- | TRBJ2-3 | - | TRBV7-8 | TGTGCCAGCAGCTTGGGGTCCGGGATCACGGGCACAGATACGCAGTATTTT | CASSLGSGITGTDTQYF